Given below is one T cell receptor beta chain in context. Its specificity is not known. The sample belongs to a study of cytomegalovirus exposure and HLA in healthy donors. Study results and caveats: Relative to equally common others, HLA-associated TCR beta chains showed greater clonal expansion in a later analysis. According to a later analysis, most TCR beta chains associated with CMV appeared HLA-restricted.

This CDR3 has 13 amino acids. Germline lookup yields CDR1 SQVTM and CDR2 ANQGSEA. J gave up 3 bases and V 4 bases, and 2 bases lay outside the gene matches. The study ran its PCR with 60 Vbeta and 13 Jbeta primers. Per the original methods: Counted up in a later analysis, unique TCR beta chains came to about 83 million, with around 10 million shared. Profiling relied on immunoSEQ multiplex PCR, and the TCRdb table lists in-frame clones only, not all of them. The D gene and trimming were derived from the DNA, and the V and J assignments and clone size from that table. The sample has 150,000 to 200,000 clones, around 84% seen once.

The TCR sequence derives from a male donor in good health and CMV-seropositive. The material sequenced was PBMCs. J is TRBJ2-2 and V is TRBV29-1, with 7 positions matching TRBD1. CDR3 nucleotides: TGCAGCGTTGCCGGGACAGACACCGGGGAGCTGTTTTTT. Encoded protein: CSVAGTDTGELFF.